These T cell receptor beta chains were read from a single sample in a study of neurological immune-mediated disorders. TCRdb processed the 5' RACE reads anew with MiXCR; each CDR3 protein has one entry. Of roughly 74,000 distinct CDR3 sequences listed, less than 5.5% are singletons. The sequencing input was PBMCs. All receptors come from a man aged 18 to 35 with multiple sclerosis. Both conserved end residues are part of each CDR3.

J gene: TRBJ1-3; V gene: TRBV5-5; CDR3 protein: CASSDRTSGNTIYF
J gene: TRBJ1-2; V gene: TRBV6-1; CDR3 protein: CASSEAGTGGGYTF
J gene: TRBJ1-1; V gene: TRBV9; CDR3 protein: CASSGPGVGTEAFF
J gene: TRBJ1-2; V gene: TRBV4-2; CDR3 protein: CASSPPGRGDYGYTF
J gene: TRBJ2-5; V gene: TRBV5-5; CDR3 protein: CASSLAPTDQETQYF
J gene: TRBJ1-1; V gene: TRBV6-6; CDR3 protein: CATGGLGRTEAFF
J gene: TRBJ1-5; V gene: TRBV20-1; CDR3 protein: CSARVGTVPGQPQHF
J gene: TRBJ2-3; V gene: TRBV20-1; CDR3 protein: CSASGKRGTDTQYF
J gene: TRBJ2-7; V gene: TRBV7-2; CDR3 protein: CASSVGQTSEQYF
J gene: TRBJ1-2; V gene: TRBV5-1; CDR3 protein: CASSNGTVNYGYTF
J gene: TRBJ1-5; V gene: TRBV20-1; CDR3 protein: CSQGPGGSQPQNF
J gene: TRBJ1-1; V gene: TRBV6-5; CDR3 protein: CASSSSTEAFF
J gene: TRBJ2-1; V gene: TRBV20-1; CDR3 protein: CSARDRAGSYNEQFF
J gene: TRBJ2-3; V gene: TRBV30; CDR3 protein: CAWSVGGGTDTQYF
J gene: TRBJ2-2; V gene: TRBV9; CDR3 protein: CASSAWEDSGELFF
J gene: TRBJ2-3; V gene: TRBV12-3/TRBV12-4; CDR3 protein: CASDHPWGGGNTDTQYF
J gene: TRBJ2-1; V gene: TRBV3-1; CDR3 protein: CASSILSGRARNEQFF
J gene: TRBJ1-3; V gene: TRBV5-1; CDR3 protein: CASSLSWTSGNTIYF
J gene: TRBJ2-5; V gene: TRBV7-9; CDR3 protein: CASSSPGPGQGAETQYF
J gene: TRBJ1-1; V gene: TRBV15; CDR3 protein: CATSRDVGQGAEAFF
J gene: TRBJ1-2; V gene: TRBV5-4; CDR3 protein: CASSLGQAGNYGYTF
J gene: TRBJ1-1; V gene: TRBV11-2; CDR3 protein: CASTQGLGRTEAFF
J gene: TRBJ2-1; V gene: TRBV24-1; CDR3 protein: CATSAVYNEQFF
J gene: TRBJ2-1; V gene: TRBV11-3; CDR3 protein: CASSPATRNTYNEQFF
J gene: TRBJ1-5; V gene: TRBV4-2; CDR3 protein: CASSQDVGYSNQPQNF
J gene: TRBJ2-1; V gene: TRBV7-6; CDR3 protein: CASSSGTGHNEQFF
J gene: TRBJ1-2; V gene: TRBV20-1; CDR3 protein: CSARNRNYGYTF
J gene: TRBJ1-1; V gene: TRBV20-1; CDR3 protein: CSAESRMNTEAFF
J gene: TRBJ2-7; V gene: TRBV20-1; CDR3 protein: CSAEREGSYEQYF
J gene: TRBJ2-7; V gene: TRBV7-9; CDR3 protein: CASSPGSSWEQYF
J gene: TRBJ1-1; V gene: TRBV5-1; CDR3 protein: CASSPSAMNTEAFF
J gene: TRBJ1-2; V gene: TRBV7-9; CDR3 protein: CASSAGTGGRYGYTF
J gene: TRBJ2-7; V gene: TRBV6-2/TRBV6-3; CDR3 protein: CASSYRSVYEQYF
J gene: TRBJ2-3; V gene: TRBV9; CDR3 protein: CASSVSAGTGGTDTQYF
J gene: TRBJ2-5; V gene: TRBV7-2; CDR3 protein: CASSFPGLAGGGVGETQYF
J gene: TRBJ2-7; V gene: TRBV27; CDR3 protein: CASRTDVLGTGNYEQYF